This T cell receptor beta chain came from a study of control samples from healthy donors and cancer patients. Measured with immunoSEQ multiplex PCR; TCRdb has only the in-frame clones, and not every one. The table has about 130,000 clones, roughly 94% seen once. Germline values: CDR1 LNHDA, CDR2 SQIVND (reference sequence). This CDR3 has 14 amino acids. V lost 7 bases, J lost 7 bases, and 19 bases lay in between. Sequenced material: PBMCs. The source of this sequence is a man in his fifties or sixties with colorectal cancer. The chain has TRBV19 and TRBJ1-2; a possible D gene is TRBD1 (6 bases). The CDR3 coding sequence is TGTGCCAGTACCGCAGGGGACCTAAGTGCTGGCTACACCTTC. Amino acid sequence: CASTAGDLSAGYTF.